The 12 T cell receptor beta chains in this list originate from one sample, sequenced in a study of molecular identifiers for immune sequencing clone quantification. TCRdb reanalysed the PCR reads using MiXCR and keeps one entry per CDR3 protein. There are over 600,000 distinct CDR3 sequences in the sample; 15% to 20% occur only once, and about 0.9% lies in the top ten. The sequencing sample was made of naive CD8+ T cells from blood, with Jurkat cell RNA spiked in. Subset given: FACS-sorted CD8+CD4-CCR7+CD45RA+ naive T cells. These receptors were collected from a human donor in good health. Some libraries in this study had Jurkat cell RNA spiked in.

This clonotype showed up many times. This sequence joins TRBV2 and TRBJ2-7; 16 bases fit TRBD2. The CDR3 length is 13 residues. With 6 bases clipped from V and 7 bases from J, the junction kept 0 bases outside the gene matches. Germline V gene sequence: CDR1 SNHLY, CDR2 FYNNEI. The CDR3 here is CASRGLAGGEQYF. The DNA of the CDR3 is TGTGCCAGCAGGGGACTAGCGGGAGGGGAGCAGTACTTC.

With respect to this clonotype: A much larger clone is a single base away; this may be a read error. The rearrangement links TRBV6-6 to TRBJ2-7; 9 positions agree with TRBD2. This CDR3 has 14 amino acids. The germline V gene has CDR1 MNHNY and CDR2 SVGAGI (reference sequence). V was pared by 4 bases and J by 5 bases, with 6 bases of the junction left unmatched. CDR3 coding DNA: TGTGCCAGCAGTTTAGGGCGGGAGGGTCACGAGCAGTACTTC. The encoded protein is CASSLGREGHEQYF.

Ten or more counts support this clonotype. DNA for the CDR3: TGTGCCAGCAGGGATGGGGCCAACGTCCTGACTTTC. Its protein is CASRDGANVLTF. The V and J genes are TRBV6-2 or TRBV6-3 and TRBJ2-6; D ambiguous. This CDR3 is 12 amino acids long. CDR1 and CDR2 (germline): MNHEY, SVGEGT. The V and J ends lost 6 bases and 3 bases respectively, with 3 bases between them.

The gene calls are TRBV19 and TRBJ1-1; tentatively, D is TRBD1 (6 bases). Germline V lookup: CDR1 LNHDA, CDR2 SQIVND (reference sequence). The CDR3 is made up of 15 amino acids. Trimming took 3 bases from V and 4 from J, leaving 15 bases between them. In DNA form, the CDR3 reads TGTGCCAGTAGTATTACGTGGGGGGCGTCCACTGAAGCTTTCTTT. Amino acid sequence: CASSITWGASTEAFF.

A word on this clonotype: A read error may explain this, as a much larger clone is one base away. The chain uses TRBV5-3 and TRBJ2-5, with TRBD1 identical over 12 bases. TRBV5-3 is an ORF; its function is uncertain. With 9 bases clipped from V and 1 base from J, the junction kept 10 bases outside the gene matches. The CDR3 runs to 16 residues. The CDR3 DNA reads as TGTGCCAACAGGCCCGGGACAGGGGGCTTCCAAGAGACCCAGTACTTC. This codes for CANRPGTGGFQETQYF.

V gene TRBV7-9 combines with J gene TRBJ2-5, with 8 bases aligning to TRBD1. Germline-derived CDR1 and CDR2 are SEHNR and FQNEAQ (reference sequence). The CDR3 runs 14 residues. The V gene end was trimmed by 3 bases and the J gene end by 3 bases; junction bases not matched to a gene: 3. In DNA form, the CDR3 reads TGTGCCAGCAGCTTCCAGGGGGCAAAAGAGACCCAGTACTTC. Amino acid sequence: CASSFQGAKETQYF.

This clonotype was counted many times. The J gene is TRBJ2-2, the V gene TRBV19, with a tentative D call TRBD2 (6 bases). V was cut by 9 bases and J by 6 bases, with 14 bases left in between. Germline V CDR1 and CDR2: LNHDA, SQIVND (reference sequence). This CDR3 is 13 amino acids long. The CDR3 DNA follows: TGTGCCAGCTCCGGAGGGGCAGCCGGGGAGCTGTTTTTT. This sequence encodes CASSGGAAGELFF.

This clonotype was counted ten times or more. The V gene is TRBV7-6, the J gene TRBJ2-3, with TRBD2 identical over 9 bases. The CDR3 sequence is 16 residues long. The V gene's germline CDR1 is SGHVS and CDR2 FNYEAQ. After removal of 5 bases from V and 0 bases from J, the junction contained 6 bases not matched to a gene. The DNA for the CDR3 is TGTGCCAGCAGCATCCTAGCGGGGACTAGCACAGATACGCAGTATTTT. It is translated as CASSILAGTSTDTQYF.

Notes on this clonotype: One base away lies a much larger clone, so this may be a sequencing read error. The chain uses TRBV29-1 and TRBJ2-7; 14 bases are a match to TRBD2. CDR1 is SQVTM, CDR2 ANQGSEA, per germline. This CDR3 has 17 amino acids. CDR3 residues: CSARGTSGSIFSHEQYF. DNA of the CDR3: TGCAGCGCCCGAGGGACTAGCGGGAGTATTTTCTCCCACGAGCAGTACTTC.

This clonotype was counted only a few times. The rearrangement joins TRBV7-9 to TRBJ2-7; D is uncertain. CDR1 SEHNR and CDR2 FQNEAQ come from the germline V gene (reference sequence). With 4 bases removed from V and 2 bases from J, the gap between germline ends came to 27 bases. The CDR3 is 19 amino acids. CDR3 bases: TGTGCCAGCAGCTCTCGTGATGTCATAGTGGGGTTGTCAGCCTACGAGCAGTACTTC. It specifies CASSSRDVIVGLSAYEQYF.

Regarding this clonotype: A much larger clonotype is one base distant, so this may be a read error. The genes are TRBV19 and TRBJ1-4, with D tentatively TRBD1 (5 bases). The length of the CDR3 is 14 residues. The V gene's germline CDR1 is LNHDA and CDR2 SQIVND (reference sequence). In DNA, the CDR3 is TGTGCCAGTATCGGCCGGGACGCTAATGAAAAACCGTTTTTT. Protein product: CASIGRDANEKPFF.

This chain joins TRBV4-1 and TRBJ2-1, with D possibly called TRBD1 or TRBD2 (5 bases each). Germline loops: CDR1 MGHRA, CDR2 YSYEKL. The V gene lost 8 bases and the J gene lost 4 bases, with 12 bases spanning the gap. The CDR3 runs to 13 residues. CDR3 DNA: TGCGCCAGCCGCCGGGGACCGTACAATGAGCAGTTCTTC. It encodes CASRRGPYNEQFF.